This T cell receptor (beta chain) is from a study of cytomegalovirus exposure and HLA in healthy donors. General study results and limits: Association with HLA alleles at 0.05 false discovery rate was found for 16,951 TCR beta sequences in a later analysis. Some TCR beta chains (roughly 160 of them) were listed as cytomegalovirus-associated. By a later analysis, the bulk of CMV-associated TCR beta chains appeared HLA-restricted.

On this clone: Its antigen is unknown.

Germline V CDR1 and CDR2: SGHAT, FQNNGV. This CDR3 spans 16 amino acids. V lost 4 bases to trimming and J lost 4 bases; unmatched junction nucleotides: 6. 60 Vbeta and 13 Jbeta primers were used in PCR. Measured with immunoSEQ multiplex PCR; TCRdb has only the in-frame clones, and not every one. The table lists 90,000 to 150,000 clones, approximately 75% of them singletons. The clonotype originates from a man aged 35 to 55 in good health and CMV-seronegative. The sample taken for sequencing was PBMCs. The genes are TRBV11-2 and TRBJ2-7; 14 bases line up with TRBD2. CDR3 DNA sequence: TGTGCCAGCAGCTCAGGGACTAGCGGGAGCGGGTACGAGCAGTACTTC. Translated: CASSSGTSGSGYEQYF. The whole variable domain, filled in from reference TRBV11-2 and TRBJ2-7, reads EAGVAQSPRYKIIEKRQSVAFWCNPISGHATLYWYQQILGQGPKLLIQFQNNGVVDDSQLPKDRFSAERLKGVDSTLKIQPAKLEDSAVYLCASSSGTSGSGYEQYFGPGTRLTVT.